This TCR beta chain came from a study of cytotoxic CD8 clonotypes in ibrutinib-treated CLL (dated by TCRdb to about 2021). Context from the whole study: The cohort was composed of roughly ten relapsed/refractory and around 15 treatment-naive patients; IGHV unmutated status was identified in some 17 patients. Partial responses were observed in about 24 patients and complete responses in 2; after a median follow-up of 68 months, remission was maintained in around 14 patients and progression was observed in about twelve. Response samples were obtained after a median of around 11 months of treatment, with a range of about 6 to 36 months. An average of around 260,000 productive templates and around 100,000 productive rearrangements was obtained per sample. Of the roughly 90 people in the trial, 26 had longitudinal samples available. Cryopreserved peripheral blood mononuclear cells were obtained prior to treatment, at the time of response, and at either disease progression or sustained remission. All remission and progressive disease samples were collected while patients were still receiving ibrutinib. What the work shows at the level of the full study, not this receptor alone: Sampling times were not matched between patients in sustained remission and patients whose disease was progressing, and lymph node repertoires were not examined. Clonality rose at ibrutinib response, remained stable during sustained remission, and dropped back toward baseline at progression. At baseline, clonality was higher than in age-matched healthy donors and showed a strong correlation with circulating CD8+ T-cell counts. Public clonotypes were rare and either shrank or stayed stable during treatment, and the rise in clonality at ibrutinib response reflected expansion of private clonotypes.

Read against the paper, the sample's time point label means: approximately 2 years on ibrutinib. For TCR beta library preparation, approximately 2 micrograms of genomic DNA were isolated from cryopreserved PBMCs. Longitudinal blood samples from CLL patients on ibrutinib monotherapy were analyzed using high-throughput TCR beta sequencing. The patients took part in an open-label, single-center phase 2 trial of ibrutinib monotherapy. On a MiSeq, deep resolution sequencing aimed for a depth between 1 in 1 million and 1 in 200,000 T cells, with each clonotype covered approximately 9.2x on average. The immunoSEQ hsTCRB Kit was used to generate TCR beta libraries. In the source study's methods: ImmunoSEQ Data Assistant and ImmunoSEQ Analyzer were used for data analysis, and V, D and J genes were assigned according to IMGT definitions. Clonality, which ranges from 0 to 1, was calculated by subtracting the normalized Shannon entropy of productive rearrangement frequencies from one. Only overrepresented clonotypes making up at least 0.05% of each patient's repertoire were included in the public clonotype analysis. Thirteen age-matched healthy donor repertoires from immuneACCESS served as clonality controls. TCRdb retrieved this table from immuneACCESS and kept in-frame rearrangements only. Not all clones are present; in checked studies, unresolved V genes account for under half, and no reason is known for the remainder. That table furnishes V, J and clone size, whereas the DNA furnished D and trimming. The sample has over 95,000 clones on record, 58% of them singletons. Clones ranked in the top ten supply 37% of the sample.

In the germline V gene, CDR1 corresponds to SGHTA and CDR2 to FQGNSA. V and J lose 1 base and 12 bases, and a span of 10 bases separates them. The CDR3 holds 12 amino acids from the cysteine to the phenylalanine. The only DNA kept is the CDR3, 36 bases in frame from the first base. A word on this clone: Its antigen target is currently unknown. The record has no base qualities; no much larger clone is one base away.

The sample consisted of PBMCs, taken after 24 months of ibrutinib treatment. The chain is encoded by TRBV7-2 joined to TRBJ2-1, with TRBD1 perhaps the D gene, on 6 matching bases. The sequence was collected from a human donor with chronic lymphocytic leukemia. The bases are TGTGCCAGCAGCTTAGACGGCAGGGGGCAGTTCTTC. Its amino acids are CASSLDGRGQFF.